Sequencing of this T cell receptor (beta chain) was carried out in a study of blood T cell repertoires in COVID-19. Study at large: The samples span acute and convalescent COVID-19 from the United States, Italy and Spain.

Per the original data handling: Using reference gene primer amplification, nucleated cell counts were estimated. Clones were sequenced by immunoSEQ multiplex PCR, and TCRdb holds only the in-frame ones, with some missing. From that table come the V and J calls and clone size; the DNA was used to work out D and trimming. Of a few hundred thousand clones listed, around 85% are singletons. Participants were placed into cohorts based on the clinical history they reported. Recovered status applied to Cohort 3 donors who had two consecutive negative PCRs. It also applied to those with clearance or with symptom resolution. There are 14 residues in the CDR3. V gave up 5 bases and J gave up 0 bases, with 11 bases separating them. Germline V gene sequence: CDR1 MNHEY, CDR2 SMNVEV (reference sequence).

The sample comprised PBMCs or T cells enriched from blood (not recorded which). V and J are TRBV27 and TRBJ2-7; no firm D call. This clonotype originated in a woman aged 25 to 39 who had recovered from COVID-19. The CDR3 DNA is TGTGCCAGCAGTGCTATAGTTACCTCCTACGAGCAGTACTTC. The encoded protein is CASSAIVTSYEQYF.